The next 14 T cell receptor beta chains were all read from a single sample in a study of response to subunit inactivated influenza vaccine. TCRdb analysed the RT-PCR reads with MiXCR anew, one entry per CDR3 protein. Of 650,000 to 700,000 distinct CDR3 sequences listed, about a sixth are singletons. This material consisted of PBMCs from blood, taken roughly 12 days after vaccination. All receptors derive from a man aged 45-65 years who received an inactivated influenza vaccine.

This chain joins TRBV5-1 and TRBJ2-3; D could derive from TRBD1 or TRBD2 (5 bases each). The CDR3 sequence is 15 residues long. The V gene's germline CDR1 is SGHRS and CDR2 YFSETQ. Trimming stripped 5 bases from V and 6 bases from J, with 19 bases between. The DNA of the CDR3 is TGCGCCAGCAGTCGCCGGGACCCGACGCGCGATACGCAGTATTTT. Translation: CASSRRDPTRDTQYF.

J is TRBJ2-7 and V is TRBV11-2; 14 bases line up with TRBD2. Germline values: CDR1 SGHAT, CDR2 FQNNGV. This CDR3 has 18 amino acids. V shed 5 bases and J 2 bases; nucleotides not matched to a gene: 11. The CDR3 spells CASSHQGTSGGLTYEQYF. In DNA form, the CDR3 reads TGTGCCAGCAGCCACCAAGGGACTAGCGGGGGTCTTACCTACGAGCAGTACTTC.

V and J are TRBV7-8 and TRBJ2-3, with D tentatively TRBD1 (6 bases). The V gene's germline CDR1 is SGHVS and CDR2 FQNEAQ. The CDR3 sequence is 16 residues long. V was cut by 3 bases and J by 1 base, with 14 bases left in between. In nucleotides, the CDR3 is TGTGCCAGCAGCTTCGGGTGGGACAAACGCACAGATACGCAGTATTTT. Translating it yields CASSFGWDKRTDTQYF.

This clonotype was observed a few times. The CDR3 DNA reads TGCGCCAGCAGCTGGGACCGGATTAATTCACCCCTCCACTTT. Translating gives CASSWDRINSPLHF. The V call is TRBV5-1, the J call TRBJ1-6; D possibly corresponds to TRBD1 (5 bases). V lost 3 bases, J lost 6 bases, and 10 bases lay in between. The CDR3 contains 14 residues. Germline V gene data show CDR1 as SGHRS and CDR2 as YFSETQ.

The J gene is TRBJ1-2, the V gene TRBV7-9, with D unresolved. Trimming took 3 bases from V and 5 from J, leaving 10 bases between them. Germline values: CDR1 SEHNR, CDR2 FQNEAQ (reference sequence). The CDR3 is 13 residues long. This CDR3 reads CASSFGPPYGYTF. The CDR3 DNA is TGTGCCAGCAGCTTCGGGCCACCGTATGGCTACACCTTC.

The gene calls are TRBV25-1 and TRBJ1-5; D is perhaps TRBD1 (6 bases). The V and J ends lost 2 bases and 7 bases respectively, with 12 bases between them. CDR3 length equals 14 residues. Germline CDR1 and CDR2: MGHDK and SYGVNS. The CDR3 sequence: CASSENRDGQPQHF. CDR3 DNA sequence: TGTGCCAGCAGTGAAAACAGGGACGGGCAGCCCCAGCATTTT.

The CDR3 region has the DNA TGTGCCAGCAGCTTTGGAGGGGGTCTTTCGGGAAACACCATATATTTT. It is translated as CASSFGGGLSGNTIYF. The genes are TRBV5-5 and TRBJ1-3; tentative D call: TRBD1 (6 bases). This CDR3 is 16 amino acids long. Trimming pared 2 bases from V and 4 bases from J, leaving 16 bases between. Germline V lookup: CDR1 SGHKS, CDR2 YYEKEE (reference sequence). The whole variable domain, filled in from reference TRBV5-5 and TRBJ1-3, reads DAGVTQSPTHLIKTRGQQVTLRCSPISGHKSVSWYQQVLGQGPQFIFQYYEKEERGRGNFPDRFSARQFPNYSSELNVNALLLGDSALYLCASSFGGGLSGNTIYFGEGSWLTVV.

In this sample, this clonotype turned up a few times. V and J are TRBV20-1 and TRBJ2-7, with D perhaps TRBD2 (5 bases). There are 16 residues in the CDR3. CDR1 is DFQATT and CDR2 is SNEGSKA in the germline V gene (reference sequence). V was trimmed by 2 bases and J by 2 bases, leaving 19 bases between them. Here the CDR3 reads CSARPPVGRAAYEQYF. For the CDR3, the DNA is TGCAGTGCTAGACCCCCGGTCGGGCGGGCAGCCTACGAGCAGTACTTC.

This clonotype was observed many times. The rearrangement uses TRBV29-1 and TRBJ2-7; a possible D gene is TRBD1 (6 bases). The length of the CDR3 is 11 residues. The ends were cut back, 6 bases at V and 2 bases at J, with 8 bases in the middle. CDR1 SQVTM and CDR2 ANQGSEA come from the germline V gene. The CDR3 region is CSVQGTYEQYF. The CDR3 DNA follows: TGCAGCGTACAGGGAACCTACGAGCAGTACTTC.

This clonotype was seen only a few times. The V call is TRBV6-5, the J call TRBJ2-1; D is unclear. Trimming removed 0 bases from V and 0 bases from J, with 9 bases in between. The germline gives CDR1 MNHEY, CDR2 SVGAGI. CDR3 size: 16 residues. The CDR3 coding sequence is TGTGCCAGCAGTTACTCGACGCAAATCTCCTACAATGAGCAGTTCTTC. This codes for CASSYSTQISYNEQFF.

The chain employs TRBV10-3 and TRBJ2-5; the D gene could be TRBD1 or TRBD2 (5 bases each). CDR3 length equals 15 residues. The germline V gene encodes CDR1 ENHRY and CDR2 SYGVKD. The V end lost 3 bases, the J end lost 7 bases, and 18 bases lay between the germline ends. The CDR3 DNA is TGTGCCATCAGTGATAGTACTTCGGGACGTCGGACCCAGTACTTC. As protein: CAISDSTSGRRTQYF.

This clonotype was recorded a few times. The chain couples TRBV24-1 to TRBJ2-3; D remains unclear. CDR3 length: 13 amino acids. Trimming removed 3 bases at V and 6 bases at J, with 9 bases between. Germline lookup yields CDR1 KGHDR and CDR2 SFDVKD. The CDR3 reads CATSDRFLDTQYF. DNA for the CDR3: TGTGCCACCAGTGATCGATTTCTGGATACGCAGTATTTT.

This clonotype was counted a few times. The chain employs TRBV7-3 and TRBJ2-3; D is unclear. CDR1 SGHTA and CDR2 FQGTGA come from the germline V gene. Between the trimmed V and J ends, which lost 0 bases and 6 bases, there was a span of 7 bases. The CDR3 is 13 amino acids. The CDR3 DNA sequence: TGTGCCAGCAGCTTAACGCTCCGGGATACGCAGTATTTT. Its translation: CASSLTLRDTQYF.

The sample holds a few counts of this clonotype. V is TRBV5-1 and J is TRBJ2-3; D gene unclear. V dropped 0 bases and J dropped 6 bases, with 5 bases sitting between them. The CDR3 spans 12 residues. From germline, CDR1 is SGHRS and CDR2 YFSETQ. DNA for the CDR3: TGCGCCAGCAGCTTGGAAAAGGATACGCAGTATTTT. It codes for CASSLEKDTQYF. Complete variable domain (other parts from reference TRBV5-1 and TRBJ2-3): KAGVTQTPRYLIKTRGQQVTLSCSPISGHRSVSWYQQTPGQGLQFLFEYFSETQRNKGNFPGRFSGRQFSNSRSEMNVSTLELGDSALYLCASSLEKDTQYFGPGTRLTVL.